This T cell receptor (beta chain) was sequenced for a study of OX40 agonist ivuxolimab in advanced cancers. Study as a whole: The patients' treatment was ivuxolimab, an agonistic anti-OX40 (CD134) antibody. Study-wide results and caveats: Relative to CD4+, CD8+ T cells held more expanded clones on average. Also showing low normalized T-cell clonal expansion were some of the nonresponders.

About this clone itself: Its antigen remains unknown.

Germline V CDR1 and CDR2: SGDLS, YYNGEE. Trimming took 4 bases from V and 6 from J, leaving 16 bases between them. The CDR3 totals 14 residues. Clones were sequenced by immunoSEQ multiplex PCR, and TCRdb holds only the in-frame ones, with some missing. This table has approximately 100,000 clones, about 80% appearing once. The chain has TRBV9 and TRBJ1-2; weak D call: TRBD1 (5 bases). The material sequenced was CD4+ or CD8+ T cells sorted from blood, taken in a trial of the OX40 agonist ivuxolimab. This clonotype was sampled from an adult with an advanced solid tumor such as melanoma, head and neck, liver or kidney cancer. In DNA form, the CDR3 reads TGTGCCAGCAGCTCAAGTGGGGGACTCCATGGCTACACCTTC. This sequence encodes CASSSSGGLHGYTF. Combining the CDR3 with reference TRBV9 and TRBJ1-2 gives the whole variable domain DSGVTQTPKHLITATGQRVTLRCSPRSGDLSVYWYQQSLDQGLQFLIQYYNGEERAKGNILERFSAQQFPDLHSELNLSSLELGDSALYFCASSSSGGLHGYTFGSGTRLTVV.